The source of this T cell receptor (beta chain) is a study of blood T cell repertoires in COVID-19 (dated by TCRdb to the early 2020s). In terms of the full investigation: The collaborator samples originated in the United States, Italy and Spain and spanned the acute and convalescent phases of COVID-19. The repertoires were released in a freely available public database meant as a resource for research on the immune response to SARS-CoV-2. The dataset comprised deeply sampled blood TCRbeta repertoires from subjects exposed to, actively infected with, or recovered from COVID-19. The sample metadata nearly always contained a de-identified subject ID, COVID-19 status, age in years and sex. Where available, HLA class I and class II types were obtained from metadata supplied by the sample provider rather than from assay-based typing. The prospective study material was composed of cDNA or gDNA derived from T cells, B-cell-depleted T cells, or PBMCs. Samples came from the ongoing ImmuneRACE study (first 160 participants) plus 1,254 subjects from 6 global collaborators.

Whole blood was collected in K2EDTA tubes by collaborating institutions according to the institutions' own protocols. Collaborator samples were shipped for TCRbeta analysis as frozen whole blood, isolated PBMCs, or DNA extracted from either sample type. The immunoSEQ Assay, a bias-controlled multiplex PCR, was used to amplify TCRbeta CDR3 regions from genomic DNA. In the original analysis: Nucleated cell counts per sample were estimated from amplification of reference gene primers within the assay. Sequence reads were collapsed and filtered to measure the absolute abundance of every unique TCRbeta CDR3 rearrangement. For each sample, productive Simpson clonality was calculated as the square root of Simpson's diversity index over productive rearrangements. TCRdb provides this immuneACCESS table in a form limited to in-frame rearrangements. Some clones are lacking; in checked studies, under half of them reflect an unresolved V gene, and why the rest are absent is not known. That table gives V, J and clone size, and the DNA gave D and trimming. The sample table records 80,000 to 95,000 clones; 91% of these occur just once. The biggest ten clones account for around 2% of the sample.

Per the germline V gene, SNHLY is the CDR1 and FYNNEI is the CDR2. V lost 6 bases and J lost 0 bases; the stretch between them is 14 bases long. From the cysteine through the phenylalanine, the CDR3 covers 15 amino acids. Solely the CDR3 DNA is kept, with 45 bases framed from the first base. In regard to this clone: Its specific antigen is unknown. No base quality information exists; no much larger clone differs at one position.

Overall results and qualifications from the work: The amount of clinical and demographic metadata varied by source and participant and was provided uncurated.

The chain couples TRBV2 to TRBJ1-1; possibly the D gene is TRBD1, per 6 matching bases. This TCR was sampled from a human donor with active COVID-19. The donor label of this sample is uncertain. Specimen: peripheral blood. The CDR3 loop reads CASRSRQAMNTEAFF. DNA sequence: TGTGCCAGCAGATCCCGACAGGCGATGAACACTGAAGCTTTCTTT.